The source of this T cell receptor (beta chain) is a study of cytomegalovirus exposure and HLA in healthy donors. Comments on this clone: One end of the junction is discordant with germline, which a read error may explain.

PCR primers comprised 60 Vbeta and 13 Jbeta primers. Method: immunoSEQ multiplex PCR; TCRdb's copy keeps in-frame clones and lacks some. The sample lists hundreds of thousands of clones, over 60% occurring once. The material sequenced was PBMCs. The source of this sequence is a male donor in good health and CMV-seronegative.

The CDR3 is CSSSLPPGLAGGRGETQYF. The CDR3 DNA sequence: TGTTCCAGCAGCCTCCCTCCTGGACTAGCGGGAGGGAGGGGCGAGACCCAGTACTTC. The chain recombines TRBV7-9 with TRBJ2-5; 15 bases line up with TRBD2. The CDR3 totals 19 residues. Germline CDR1 and CDR2: SEHNR and FQNEAQ (reference sequence). Variable domain in full (rest from reference TRBV7-9 and TRBJ2-5): DTGVSQNPRHKITKRGQNVTFRCDPISEHNRLYWYRQTLGQGPEFLTYFQNEAQLEKSRLLSDRFSAERPKGSFSTLEIQRTEQGDSAMYLCSSSLPPGLAGGRGETQYFGPGTRLLVL.